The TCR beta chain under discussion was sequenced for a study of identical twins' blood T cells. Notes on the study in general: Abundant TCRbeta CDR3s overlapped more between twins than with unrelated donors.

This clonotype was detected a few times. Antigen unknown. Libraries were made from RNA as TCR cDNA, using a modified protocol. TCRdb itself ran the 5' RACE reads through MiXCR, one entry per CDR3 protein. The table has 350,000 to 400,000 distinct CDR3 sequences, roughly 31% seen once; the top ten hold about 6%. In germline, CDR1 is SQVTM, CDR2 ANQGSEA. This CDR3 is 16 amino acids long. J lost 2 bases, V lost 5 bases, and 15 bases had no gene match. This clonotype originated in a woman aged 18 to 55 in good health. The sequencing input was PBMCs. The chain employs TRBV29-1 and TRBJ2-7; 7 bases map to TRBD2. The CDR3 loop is CSVPGSGIPDPYEQYF. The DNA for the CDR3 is TGCAGCGTTCCTGGCAGCGGGATCCCAGACCCCTACGAGCAGTACTTC.